The rows below give T cell receptor beta chains drawn from one sample of a study of blood T cell repertoires in COVID-19. TCRdb's table, derived via immunoSEQ multiplex PCR, lists solely in-frame clones and lacks some. The sample contains 55,000 to 90,000 clones, around 81% of which appear only once. Sequencing used peripheral blood. The receptors were gathered from a woman in her sixties or seventies with acute or convalescent COVID-19. CDR3s include the opening cysteine and the closing phenylalanine or tryptophan. A D gene is named only where the DNA matches it firmly. The listing skips clone size in some rows; elsewhere it reads once, few, many or a size class.

J gene | D gene | clone size | V gene | CDR3 protein | CDR3 DNA
TRBJ1-1 | TRBD1 | . | TRBV29-1 | CSVEPLTGLGTEAFF | TGCAGCGTTGAGCCGTTGACAGGGCTGGGCACTGAAGCTTTCTTT
TRBJ1-5 | . | . | TRBV7-2 | CASSFPQNNQPQHF | TGTGCCAGCAGCTTCCCCCAGAACAATCAGCCCCAGCATTTT
TRBJ1-3 | . | . | TRBV4-1 | CASSQVGGPGNTIYF | TGCGCCAGCAGCCAAGTGGGGGGGCCTGGAAACACCATATATTTT
TRBJ2-7 | TRBD2 | . | TRBV3-1/TRBV3-2 | CASSSSGGASYEQYF | TGTGCCAGCAGCTCTAGCGGGGGGGCCTCCTACGAGCAGTACTTC
TRBJ1-1 | . | . | TRBV5-4 | CASSLAVGVNTEAFF | TGTGCCAGCAGCTTGGCCGTGGGAGTGAACACTGAAGCTTTCTTT
TRBJ2-2 | TRBD2 | . | TRBV5-1 | CASSFRLAGLANTGELFF | TGCGCCAGCAGCTTCAGACTAGCGGGGCTGGCGAACACCGGGGAGCTGTTTTTT
TRBJ1-2 | . | . | TRBV4-2 | CASSQGAGDYGYTF | TGTGCCAGCAGCCAAGGGGCCGGGGACTATGGCTACACCTTC
TRBJ1-2 | TRBD1 | . | TRBV19 | CASSPRTGTGDGYTF | TGTGCCAGTAGCCCGAGGACAGGGACAGGGGATGGCTACACCTTC
TRBJ1-4 | . | . | TRBV6-6 | CASTGETNEKLFF | TGTGCCAGCACGGGGGAAACTAATGAAAAACTGTTTTTT
TRBJ1-2 | . | . | TRBV29-1 | CSVRPGGGWYGYTF | TGCAGCGTTCGACCGGGGGGCGGCTGGTATGGCTACACCTTC
TRBJ2-3 | TRBD1 | . | TRBV23-1 | CASTTGGTDTQYF | TGCGCCAGCACGACAGGGGGTACAGATACGCAGTATTTT
TRBJ1-4 | . | few | TRBV6-1 | CASSEAGGRLFF | TGTGCCAGCAGTGAAGCCGGGGGACGGCTGTTTTTT
TRBJ1-1 | TRBD1 | . | TRBV10-2 | CASSSRGQQNTEAFF | TGCGCCAGCAGCAGCCGGGGACAGCAGAACACTGAAGCTTTCTTT
TRBJ1-2 | . | . | TRBV5-5 | CASSLTAGNGYTF | TGTGCCAGCAGCTTAACCGCGGGCAATGGCTACACCTTC
TRBJ2-5 | . | . | TRBV25-1 | CASTPGTAGTQYF | TGTGCCAGCACGCCCGGGACTGCGGGGACCCAGTACTTC
TRBJ2-1 | TRBD2 | . | TRBV6-5 | CASSYGLAGGLNEQFF | TGTGCCAGCAGTTACGGCCTAGCGGGGGGCCTCAATGAGCAGTTCTTC
TRBJ1-3 | TRBD1 | . | TRBV9 | CASSVDGTYRGVSGNTIYF | TGTGCCAGCAGCGTAGATGGGACGTACAGGGGCGTCTCTGGAAACACCATATATTTT
TRBJ1-1 | . | . | TRBV10-3 | CAIRGDKLNTEAFF | TGTGCCATCAGAGGGGACAAGCTGAACACTGAAGCTTTCTTT
TRBJ2-5 | TRBD2 | once | TRBV19 | CASSRTSSPETQYF | TGTGCCAGTAGTCGGACTAGCAGCCCGGAGACCCAGTACTTC
TRBJ2-3 | . | few | TRBV30 | CAWSVLEPADTQYF | TGTGCCTGGAGTGTACTTGAACCGGCAGATACGCAGTATTTT
TRBJ1-3 | . | few | TRBV5-6 | CASSSAGRSSGNTIYF | TGTGCCAGCAGCTCGGCAGGGCGTTCCTCTGGAAACACCATATATTTT
TRBJ2-7 | TRBD1 | . | TRBV6-5 | CASSRQGIGYEQYF | TGTGCCAGCAGCCGACAGGGTATAGGCTACGAGCAGTACTTC
TRBJ1-6 | TRBD1 | once | TRBV6-5 | CASSYASRGRGPLHF | TGTGCCAGCAGTTATGCGAGCAGGGGGCGAGGACCCCTCCACTTT
TRBJ2-7 | TRBD1 | . | TRBV5-1 | CASSPGQGTFPDEQYF | TGCGCCAGCAGCCCCGGACAGGGGACCTTTCCAGACGAGCAGTACTTC
TRBJ1-1 | . | . | TRBV6-1 | CASSDPARGAWRAFF | TGTGCCAGCAGTGATCCCGCCCGGGGGGCGTGGCGAGCTTTCTTT
TRBJ1-4 | TRBD1 | . | TRBV6-5 | CASRETGGRNEKLFF | TGTGCCAGCAGAGAGACAGGGGGCCGGAATGAAAAACTGTTTTTT
TRBJ2-1 | . | few | TRBV10-2 | CASSGAGSYNEQFF | TGCGCCAGCTCTGGGGCGGGGTCCTACAATGAGCAGTTCTTC
TRBJ1-6 | TRBD1 | . | TRBV2 | CASSKDRVNSPLHF | TGTGCCAGCAGTAAGGACAGGGTTAATTCACCCCTCCACTTT
TRBJ1-1 | . | . | TRBV19 | CASSILGTQHTEAFF | TGTGCCAGTAGTATCTTGGGGACACAACACACTGAAGCTTTCTTT
TRBJ2-2 | TRBD1 | . | TRBV19 | CASSRRTGWEVGELFF | TGTGCCAGTAGTAGGAGGACAGGATGGGAAGTCGGGGAGCTGTTTTTT
TRBJ2-7 | TRBD1 | . | TRBV4-1 | CASSLGQAVTYEQYF | TGCGCCAGCAGCCTCGGACAGGCCGTTACCTACGAGCAGTACTTC
TRBJ2-5 | . | . | TRBV9 | CASSVGAQGGLQETQYF | TGTGCCAGCAGCGTAGGGGCACAAGGAGGTTTACAAGAGACCCAGTACTTC
TRBJ2-7 | TRBD2 | . | TRBV27 | CASIRAGGSSYEQYF | TGTGCCAGCATTCGAGCGGGGGGAAGCTCCTACGAGCAGTACTTC
TRBJ1-5 | TRBD1 | . | TRBV24-1 | CATSDSGQGLRQPQHF | TGTGCCACCAGTGATTCCGGACAGGGGTTGCGTCAGCCCCAGCATTTT
TRBJ2-5 | TRBD1 | . | TRBV11-3 | CASSRQGAGETQYF | TGTGCCAGCAGTCGACAGGGGGCGGGGGAGACCCAGTACTTC
TRBJ1-2 | . | . | TRBV29-1 | CSATAGSRKGYTF | TGCAGCGCCACGGCAGGGTCCCGGAAAGGCTACACCTTC
TRBJ2-5 | TRBD1 | . | TRBV7-7 | CASSLGGTGVETQYF | TGTGCCAGCAGCTTAGGGGGGACAGGGGTGGAGACCCAGTACTTC
TRBJ2-1 | . | . | TRBV9 | CASSDVYGNEQFF | TGTGCCAGCAGCGATGTTTACGGGAATGAGCAGTTCTTC
TRBJ1-2 | TRBD1 | . | TRBV27 | CASSLLGTGGSYGYTF | TGTGCCAGCAGTTTATTAGGGACAGGGGGCAGCTATGGCTACACCTTC
TRBJ1-1 | . | . | TRBV6-1 | CASSERQGPFEAFF | TGTGCCAGCAGTGAACGCCAGGGGCCTTTTGAAGCTTTCTTT
TRBJ2-1 | TRBD2 | . | TRBV5-1 | CASRLAGGSEQFF | TGCGCCAGCCGACTAGCGGGTGGGTCTGAGCAGTTCTTC
TRBJ1-2 | TRBD1 | . | TRBV6-5 | CASSFGQGLGGYTF | TGTGCCAGCAGTTTCGGACAGGGGCTGGGTGGCTACACCTTC
TRBJ2-1 | TRBD1 | . | TRBV11-2 | CASSTRGLPYNEQFF | TGTGCCAGCAGCACCAGGGGGCTTCCCTACAATGAGCAGTTCTTC
TRBJ1-1 | TRBD1 | . | TRBV5-4 | CASSSGQTSNTEAFF | TGTGCCAGCAGCTCGGGACAGACCTCGAACACTGAAGCTTTCTTT
TRBJ2-7 | . | . | TRBV3-1/TRBV3-2 | CASSPALGTYEQYF | TGTGCCAGCAGCCCCGCACTAGGGACTTACGAGCAGTACTTC
TRBJ2-5 | . | . | TRBV20-1 | CSAENQETQYF | TGCAGTGCTGAGAACCAAGAGACCCAGTACTTC
TRBJ2-1 | . | . | TRBV10-1 | CASSESSYDEQFF | TGCGCCAGCAGTGAGTCCAGTTACGATGAGCAGTTCTTC
TRBJ1-3 | TRBD1 | . | TRBV3-1/TRBV3-2 | CASSELPGQGSGNTIYF | TGTGCCAGCAGCGAATTACCGGGACAGGGCTCTGGAAACACCATATATTTT
TRBJ1-6 | . | . | TRBV6-1 | CASSEATGGNRANYNSPLHF | TGTGCCAGCAGTGAAGCGACGGGAGGGAATAGGGCAAACTATAATTCACCCCTCCACTTT
TRBJ2-7 | TRBD1 | . | TRBV29-1 | CSVLSYGQGTYEQYF | TGCAGCGTCCTAAGTTATGGACAGGGGACCTACGAGCAGTACTTC
TRBJ1-5 | . | . | TRBV6-2/TRBV6-3 | CASSYSSIRIQPQHF | TGTGCCAGCAGTTACTCCTCTATACGCATTCAGCCCCAGCATTTT
TRBJ2-2 | . | . | TRBV5-1 | CASSLELLQNTGELFF | TGCGCCAGCAGCTTGGAACTTTTGCAGAACACCGGGGAGCTGTTTTTT
TRBJ2-3 | TRBD2 | medium-sized | TRBV6-1 | CASSVLRLAGGVGTDTQYF | TGTGCCAGCAGTGTGCTTCGGCTAGCGGGGGGAGTGGGAACAGATACGCAGTATTTT
TRBJ2-5 | . | . | TRBV3-1/TRBV3-2 | CASSPQDRLETQYF | TGTGCCAGCAGCCCTCAGGACAGATTGGAGACCCAGTACTTC
TRBJ2-6 | . | . | TRBV5-1 | CASSPYLLGRGSGANVLTF | TGCGCCAGCAGCCCCTACCTCCTGGGTCGAGGCTCTGGGGCCAACGTCCTGACTTTC
TRBJ2-1 | TRBD2 | few | TRBV4-1 | CASSQSLAGYNEQFF | TGCGCCAGCAGCCAGAGTCTAGCGGGATACAATGAGCAGTTCTTC
TRBJ1-5 | . | few | TRBV28 | CASSSQAEKGQPQHF | TGTGCCAGCAGTTCTCAAGCGGAGAAGGGTCAGCCCCAGCATTTT
TRBJ1-2 | . | . | TRBV12-3/TRBV12-4 | CASTQGWYGYTF | TGTGCCAGCACCCAGGGTTGGTATGGCTACACCTTC